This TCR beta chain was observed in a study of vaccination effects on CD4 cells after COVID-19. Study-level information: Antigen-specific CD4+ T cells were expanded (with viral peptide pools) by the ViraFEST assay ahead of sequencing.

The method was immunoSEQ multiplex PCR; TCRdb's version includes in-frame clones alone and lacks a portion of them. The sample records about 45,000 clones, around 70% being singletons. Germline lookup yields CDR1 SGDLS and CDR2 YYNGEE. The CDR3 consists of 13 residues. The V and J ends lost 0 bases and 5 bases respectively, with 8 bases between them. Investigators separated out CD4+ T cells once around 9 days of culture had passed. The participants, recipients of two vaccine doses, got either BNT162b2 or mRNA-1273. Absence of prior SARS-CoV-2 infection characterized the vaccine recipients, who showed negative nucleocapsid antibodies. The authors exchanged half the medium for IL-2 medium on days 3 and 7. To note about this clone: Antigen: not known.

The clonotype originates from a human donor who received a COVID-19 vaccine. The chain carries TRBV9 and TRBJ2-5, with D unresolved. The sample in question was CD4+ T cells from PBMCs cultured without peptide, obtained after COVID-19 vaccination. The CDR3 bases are TGTGCCAGCAGCGTAGAATATCAGGAGACCCAGTACTTC. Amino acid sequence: CASSVEYQETQYF.